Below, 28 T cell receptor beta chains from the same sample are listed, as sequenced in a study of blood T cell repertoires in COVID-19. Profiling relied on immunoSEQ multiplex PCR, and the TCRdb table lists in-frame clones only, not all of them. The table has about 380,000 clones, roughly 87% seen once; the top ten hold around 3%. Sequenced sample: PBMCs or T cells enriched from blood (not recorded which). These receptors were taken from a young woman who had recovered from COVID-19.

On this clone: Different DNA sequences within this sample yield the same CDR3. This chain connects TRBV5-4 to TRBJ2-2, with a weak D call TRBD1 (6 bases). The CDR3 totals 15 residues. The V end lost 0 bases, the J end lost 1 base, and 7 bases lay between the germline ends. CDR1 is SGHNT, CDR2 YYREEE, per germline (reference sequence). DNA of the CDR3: TGTGCCAGCAGCTTGGCCAGGGGGAACACCGGGGAGCTGTTTTTT. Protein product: CASSLARGNTGELFF. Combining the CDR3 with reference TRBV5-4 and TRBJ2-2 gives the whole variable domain ETGVTQSPTHLIKTRGQQVTLRCSSQSGHNTVSWYQQALGQGPQFIFQYYREEENGRGNFPPRFSGLQFPNYSSELNVNALELDDSALYLCASSLARGNTGELFFGEGSRLTVL.

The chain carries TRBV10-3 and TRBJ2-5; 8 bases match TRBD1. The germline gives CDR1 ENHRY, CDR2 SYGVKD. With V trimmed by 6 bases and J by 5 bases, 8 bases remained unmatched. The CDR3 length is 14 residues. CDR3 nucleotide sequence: TGTGCCATCAGCCTGGACAGGGACCTCGAGACCCAGTACTTC. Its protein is CAISLDRDLETQYF.

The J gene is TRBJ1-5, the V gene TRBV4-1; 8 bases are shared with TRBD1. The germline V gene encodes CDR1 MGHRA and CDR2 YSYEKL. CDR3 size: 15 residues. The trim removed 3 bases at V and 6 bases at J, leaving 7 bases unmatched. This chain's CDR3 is CASSQDPGGVQPQHF. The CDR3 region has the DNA TGCGCCAGCAGCCAGGATCCAGGGGGCGTTCAGCCCCAGCATTTT.

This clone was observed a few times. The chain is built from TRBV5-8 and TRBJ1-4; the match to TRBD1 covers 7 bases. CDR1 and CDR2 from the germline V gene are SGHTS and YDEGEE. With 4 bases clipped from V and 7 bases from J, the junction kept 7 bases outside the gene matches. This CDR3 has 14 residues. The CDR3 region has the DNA TGTGCCAGCAGCAGAGGGGGCGTCGGTGAAAAACTGTTTTTT. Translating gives CASSRGGVGEKLFF.

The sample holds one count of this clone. The CDR3 spells CASRSSGSSYNEQFF. For the CDR3, the DNA is TGTGCCAGCAGGTCTAGCGGGAGCTCCTACAATGAGCAGTTCTTC. This sequence joins TRBV11-1 and TRBJ2-1, with TRBD2 identical over 10 bases. This CDR3 spans 15 amino acids. CDR1 is SGHAT and CDR2 is FQDESV in the germline V gene (reference sequence). With V trimmed by 6 bases and J by 0 bases, 2 bases remained unmatched.

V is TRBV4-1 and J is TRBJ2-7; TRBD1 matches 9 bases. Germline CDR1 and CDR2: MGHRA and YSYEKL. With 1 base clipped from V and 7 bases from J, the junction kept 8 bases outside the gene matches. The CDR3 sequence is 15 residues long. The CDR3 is CASSQGDRGSLEQYF. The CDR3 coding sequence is TGCGCCAGCAGCCAAGGCGACAGGGGGTCGTTGGAGCAGTACTTC.

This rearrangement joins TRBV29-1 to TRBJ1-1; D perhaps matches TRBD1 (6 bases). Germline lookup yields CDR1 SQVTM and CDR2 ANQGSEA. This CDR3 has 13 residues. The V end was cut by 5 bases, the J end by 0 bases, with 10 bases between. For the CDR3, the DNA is TGCAGCGTTCAGGACAGACTGAACACTGAAGCTTTCTTT. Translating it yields CSVQDRLNTEAFF.

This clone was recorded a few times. CDR3 sequence reads: CASSLGREKQYF. In DNA form, the CDR3 reads TGTGCCAGCAGCTTAGGGCGGGAGAAGCAGTACTTC. The chain has TRBV13 and TRBJ2-7; 7 bases are shared with TRBD2. With V trimmed by 0 bases and J by 8 bases, 1 base remained unmatched. The CDR3 has 12 amino acids. Germline-derived CDR1 and CDR2 are PRHDT and FYEKMQ (reference sequence).

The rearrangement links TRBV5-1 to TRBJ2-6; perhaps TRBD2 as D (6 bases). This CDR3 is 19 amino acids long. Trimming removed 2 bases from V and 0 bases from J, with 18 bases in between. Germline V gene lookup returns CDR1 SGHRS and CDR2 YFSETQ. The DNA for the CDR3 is TGCGCCAGCAGCTTATCCGAGGTGGGGGGAGTCTCTGGGGCCAACGTCCTGACTTTC. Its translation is CASSLSEVGGVSGANVLTF.

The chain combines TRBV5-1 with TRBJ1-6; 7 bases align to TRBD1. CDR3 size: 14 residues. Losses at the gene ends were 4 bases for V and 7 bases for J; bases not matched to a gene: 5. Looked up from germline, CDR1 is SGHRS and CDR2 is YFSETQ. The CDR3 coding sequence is TGCGCCAGCAGCCCCGACAGGGCAAATTCACCCCTCCACTTT. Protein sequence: CASSPDRANSPLHF.

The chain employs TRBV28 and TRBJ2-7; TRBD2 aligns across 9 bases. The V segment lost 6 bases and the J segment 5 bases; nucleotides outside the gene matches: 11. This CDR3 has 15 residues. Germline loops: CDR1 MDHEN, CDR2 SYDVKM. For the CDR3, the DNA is TGTGCCAGCAGCGGGGGCGGGAGGGCCGCGGACGAGCAGTACTTC. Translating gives CASSGGGRAADEQYF.

CDR3 in amino acids: CAISESVGNSPLHF. The CDR3 bases are TGTGCCATCAGTGAGTCGGTGGGCAATTCACCCCTCCACTTT. The chain links TRBV10-3 to TRBJ1-6, with D unclear. Germline V gene lookup returns CDR1 ENHRY and CDR2 SYGVKD. V was cut by 0 bases and J by 7 bases, with 7 bases left in between. The CDR3 contains 14 residues.

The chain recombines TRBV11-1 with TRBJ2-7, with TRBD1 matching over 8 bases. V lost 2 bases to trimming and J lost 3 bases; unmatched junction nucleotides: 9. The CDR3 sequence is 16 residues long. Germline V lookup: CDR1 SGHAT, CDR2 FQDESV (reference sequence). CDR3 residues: CASSLSFQGAFYEQYF. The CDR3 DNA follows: TGTGCCAGCAGCTTATCGTTCCAGGGGGCATTCTACGAGCAGTACTTC.

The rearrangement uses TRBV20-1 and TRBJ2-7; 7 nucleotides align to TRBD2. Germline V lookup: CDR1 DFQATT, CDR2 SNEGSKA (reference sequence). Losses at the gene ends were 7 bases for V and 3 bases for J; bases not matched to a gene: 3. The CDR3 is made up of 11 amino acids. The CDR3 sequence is CSVGGFYEQYF. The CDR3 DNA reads TGCAGTGTGGGGGGGTTCTACGAGCAGTACTTC.

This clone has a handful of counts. The CDR3 reads CSGGQEDYEQYF. The CDR3 nucleotides read TGCAGCGGAGGACAGGAGGACTACGAGCAGTACTTC. The genes are TRBV29-1 and TRBJ2-7; 7 bases align to TRBD1. In germline, CDR1 is SQVTM, CDR2 ANQGSEA. V shed 7 bases and J 3 bases; nucleotides not matched to a gene: 6. The CDR3 length is 12 residues.

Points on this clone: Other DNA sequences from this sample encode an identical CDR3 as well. CDR3 sequence reads: CATSRDRDTEAFF. CDR3 nucleotides: TGTGCCACCAGCAGAGACAGGGACACTGAAGCTTTCTTT. The chain joins TRBV15 to TRBJ1-1; a possible D gene is TRBD1 (5 bases). This CDR3 is 13 amino acids long. Germline loops: CDR1 LNHNV, CDR2 YYDKDF (reference sequence). Trimming removed 0 bases from V and 3 bases from J, with 5 bases in between.

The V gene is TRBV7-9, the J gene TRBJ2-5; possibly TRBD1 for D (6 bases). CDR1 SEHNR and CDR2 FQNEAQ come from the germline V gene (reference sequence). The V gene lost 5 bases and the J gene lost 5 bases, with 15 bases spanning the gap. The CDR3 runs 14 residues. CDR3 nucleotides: TGTGCCAGCAGCCAGGGGCCCCTCTCGGAGACCCAGTACTTC. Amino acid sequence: CASSQGPLSETQYF.

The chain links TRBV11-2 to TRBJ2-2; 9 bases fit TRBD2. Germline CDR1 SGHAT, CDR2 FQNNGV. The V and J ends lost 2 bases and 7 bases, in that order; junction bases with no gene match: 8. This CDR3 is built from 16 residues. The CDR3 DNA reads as TGTGCCAGCAGCTTATCGGCGGGGGGGCACATCGGGGAGCTGTTTTTT. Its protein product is CASSLSAGGHIGELFF.

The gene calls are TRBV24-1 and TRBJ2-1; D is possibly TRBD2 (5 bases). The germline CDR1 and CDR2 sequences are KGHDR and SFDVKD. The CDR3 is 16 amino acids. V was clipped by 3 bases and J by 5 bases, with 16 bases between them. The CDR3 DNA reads TGTGCCACCAGTGATGTAGACTACTCGGCGGACAATGAGCAGTTCTTC. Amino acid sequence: CATSDVDYSADNEQFF.

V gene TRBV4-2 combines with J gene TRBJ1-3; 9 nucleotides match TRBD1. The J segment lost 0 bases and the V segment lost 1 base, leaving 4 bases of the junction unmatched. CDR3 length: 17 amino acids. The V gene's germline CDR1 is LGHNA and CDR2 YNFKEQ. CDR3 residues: CASSQGRDRDSGNTIYF. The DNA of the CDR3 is TGTGCCAGCAGCCAAGGCCGGGACAGGGACTCTGGAAACACCATATATTTT.

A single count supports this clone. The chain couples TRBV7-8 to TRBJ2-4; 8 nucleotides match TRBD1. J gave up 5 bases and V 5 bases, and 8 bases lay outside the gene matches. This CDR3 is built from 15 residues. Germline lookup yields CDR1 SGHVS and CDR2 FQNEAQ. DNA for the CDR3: TGTGCCAGCAGCGCGGCGACAGGGGCCGAAAACATTCAGTACTTC. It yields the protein CASSAATGAENIQYF.

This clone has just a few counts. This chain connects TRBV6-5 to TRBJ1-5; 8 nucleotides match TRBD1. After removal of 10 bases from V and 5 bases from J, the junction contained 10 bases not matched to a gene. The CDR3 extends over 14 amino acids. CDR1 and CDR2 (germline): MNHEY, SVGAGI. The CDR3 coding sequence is TGTGCCACCAAGACAGGGGAGGGACATCAGCCCCAGCATTTT. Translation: CATKTGEGHQPQHF.

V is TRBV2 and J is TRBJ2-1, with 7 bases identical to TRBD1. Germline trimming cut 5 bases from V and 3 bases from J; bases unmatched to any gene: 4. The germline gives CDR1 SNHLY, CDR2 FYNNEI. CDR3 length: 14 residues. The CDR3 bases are TGTGCCAGCAGTCGGACAGGTAACTACAATGAGCAGTTCTTC. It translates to CASSRTGNYNEQFF.

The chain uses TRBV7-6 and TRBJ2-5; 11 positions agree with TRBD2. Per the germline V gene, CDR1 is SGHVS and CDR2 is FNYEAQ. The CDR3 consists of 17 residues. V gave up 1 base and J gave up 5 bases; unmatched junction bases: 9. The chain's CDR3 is CASSLVGSGGAQETQYF. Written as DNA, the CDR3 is TGTGCCAGCAGCTTAGTGGGTAGCGGGGGGGCCCAGGAGACCCAGTACTTC.

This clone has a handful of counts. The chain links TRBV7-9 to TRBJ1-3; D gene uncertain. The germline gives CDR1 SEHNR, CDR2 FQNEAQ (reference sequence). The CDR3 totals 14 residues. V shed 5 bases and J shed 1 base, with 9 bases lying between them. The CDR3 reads CASSAQSSGNTIYF. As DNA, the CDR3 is TGTGCCAGCAGCGCACAGTCGTCTGGAAACACCATATATTTT.

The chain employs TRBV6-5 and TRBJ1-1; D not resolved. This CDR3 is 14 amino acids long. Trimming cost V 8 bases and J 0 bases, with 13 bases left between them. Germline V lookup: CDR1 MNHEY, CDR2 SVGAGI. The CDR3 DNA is TGTGCCAGCGAGCGCTCAACCCTGAACACTGAAGCTTTCTTT. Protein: CASERSTLNTEAFF.

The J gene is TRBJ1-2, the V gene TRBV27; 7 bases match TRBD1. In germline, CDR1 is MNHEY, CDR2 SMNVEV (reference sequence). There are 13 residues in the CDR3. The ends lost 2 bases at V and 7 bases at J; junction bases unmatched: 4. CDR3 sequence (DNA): TGTGCCAGCAGTTTAGACAGGGCTGCTGGCTACACCTTC. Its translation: CASSLDRAAGYTF.

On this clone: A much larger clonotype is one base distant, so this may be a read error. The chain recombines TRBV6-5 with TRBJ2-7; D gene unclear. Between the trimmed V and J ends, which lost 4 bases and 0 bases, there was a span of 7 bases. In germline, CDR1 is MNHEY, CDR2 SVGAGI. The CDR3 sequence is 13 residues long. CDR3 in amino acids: CASSLGSSYEQYF. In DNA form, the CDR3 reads TGTGCCAGCAGTTTGGGCAGCTCCTACGAGCAGTACTTC.